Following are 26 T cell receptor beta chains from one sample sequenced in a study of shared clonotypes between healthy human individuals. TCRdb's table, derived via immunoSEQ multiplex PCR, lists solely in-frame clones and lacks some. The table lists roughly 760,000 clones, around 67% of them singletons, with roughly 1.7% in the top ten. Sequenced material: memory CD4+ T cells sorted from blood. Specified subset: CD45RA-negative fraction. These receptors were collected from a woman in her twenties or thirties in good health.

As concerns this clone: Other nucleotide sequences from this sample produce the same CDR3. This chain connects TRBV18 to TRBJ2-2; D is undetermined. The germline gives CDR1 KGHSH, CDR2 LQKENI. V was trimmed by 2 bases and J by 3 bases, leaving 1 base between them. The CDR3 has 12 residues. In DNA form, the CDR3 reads TGTGCCAGCTCACCAGACACCGGGGAGCTGTTTTTT. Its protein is CASSPDTGELFF.

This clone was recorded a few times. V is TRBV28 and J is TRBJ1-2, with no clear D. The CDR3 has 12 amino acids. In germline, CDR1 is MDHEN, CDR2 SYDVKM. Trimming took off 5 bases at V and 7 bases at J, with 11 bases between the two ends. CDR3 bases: TGTGCCAGCAGTCTAATAACTGGTGGCTACACCTTC. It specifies CASSLITGGYTF.

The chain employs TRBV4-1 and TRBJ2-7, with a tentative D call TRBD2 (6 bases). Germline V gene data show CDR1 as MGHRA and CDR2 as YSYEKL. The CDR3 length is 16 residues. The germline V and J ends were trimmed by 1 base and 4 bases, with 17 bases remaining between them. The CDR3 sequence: CASSQGPRGSAYEQYF. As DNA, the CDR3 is TGCGCCAGCAGCCAAGGCCCTCGGGGGTCAGCATACGAGCAGTACTTC.

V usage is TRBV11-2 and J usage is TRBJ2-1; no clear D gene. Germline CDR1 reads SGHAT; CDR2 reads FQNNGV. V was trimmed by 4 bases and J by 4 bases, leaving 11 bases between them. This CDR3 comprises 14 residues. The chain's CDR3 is CASSSLYGYNEQFF. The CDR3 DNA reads TGTGCCAGCAGCTCTCTATACGGGTACAATGAGCAGTTCTTC.

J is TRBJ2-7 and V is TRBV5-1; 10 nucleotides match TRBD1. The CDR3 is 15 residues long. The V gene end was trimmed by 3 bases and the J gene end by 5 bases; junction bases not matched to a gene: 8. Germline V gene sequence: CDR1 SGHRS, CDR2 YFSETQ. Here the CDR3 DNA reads TGCGCCAGCAGCTATTCCGGGACAGGGGACCACGAGCAGTACTTC. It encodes CASSYSGTGDHEQYF.

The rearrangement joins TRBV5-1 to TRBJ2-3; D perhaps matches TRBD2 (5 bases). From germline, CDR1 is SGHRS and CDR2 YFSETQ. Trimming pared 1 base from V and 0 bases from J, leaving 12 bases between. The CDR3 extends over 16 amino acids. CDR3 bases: TGCGCCAGCAGCTTGAGCGGACCCGCTAGCACAGATACGCAGTATTTT. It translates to CASSLSGPASTDTQYF.

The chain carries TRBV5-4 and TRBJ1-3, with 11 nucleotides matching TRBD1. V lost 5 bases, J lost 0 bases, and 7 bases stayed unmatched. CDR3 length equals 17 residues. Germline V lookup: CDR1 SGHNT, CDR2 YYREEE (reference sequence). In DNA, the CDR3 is TGTGCCAGCAGACCCGGGACAGGGGGAAACTCTGGAAACACCATATATTTT. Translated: CASRPGTGGNSGNTIYF.

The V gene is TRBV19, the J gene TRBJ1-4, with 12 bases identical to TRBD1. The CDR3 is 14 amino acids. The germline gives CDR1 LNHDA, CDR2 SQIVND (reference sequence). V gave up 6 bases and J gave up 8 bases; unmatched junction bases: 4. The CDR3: CASRDGTGGEKLFF. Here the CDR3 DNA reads TGTGCCAGTAGAGACGGGACAGGGGGCGAAAAACTGTTTTTT.

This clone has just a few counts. CDR3 in DNA: TGTGCCAGCTCGTACCGGACAGGGGCCTTATACGAGCAGTACTTC. Protein sequence: CASSYRTGALYEQYF. V and J are TRBV18 and TRBJ2-7; 9 nucleotides match TRBD1. Trimming took 6 bases from V and 4 from J; bases not matched to a gene: 10. Germline V gene sequence: CDR1 KGHSH, CDR2 LQKENI. This CDR3 has 15 amino acids.

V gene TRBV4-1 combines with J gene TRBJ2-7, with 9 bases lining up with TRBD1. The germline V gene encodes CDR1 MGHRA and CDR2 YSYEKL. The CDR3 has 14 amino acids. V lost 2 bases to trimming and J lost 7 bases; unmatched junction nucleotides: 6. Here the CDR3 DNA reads TGCGCCAGCAGCCAACTACAGGGGGCGGCTGAGCAGTACTTC. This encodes CASSQLQGAAEQYF.

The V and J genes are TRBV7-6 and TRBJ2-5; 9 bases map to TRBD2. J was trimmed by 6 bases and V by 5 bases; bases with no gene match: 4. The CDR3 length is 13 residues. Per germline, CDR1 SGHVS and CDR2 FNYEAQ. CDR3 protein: CASSLSGSKTQYF. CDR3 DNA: TGTGCCAGCAGCCTTAGCGGGAGTAAGACCCAGTACTTC. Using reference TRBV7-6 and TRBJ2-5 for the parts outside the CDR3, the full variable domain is GAGVSQSPRYKVTKRGQDVALRCDPISGHVSLYWYRQALGQGPEFLTYFNYEAQQDKSGLPNDRFSAERPEGSISTLTIQRTEQRDSAMYRCASSLSGSKTQYFGPGTRLLVL.

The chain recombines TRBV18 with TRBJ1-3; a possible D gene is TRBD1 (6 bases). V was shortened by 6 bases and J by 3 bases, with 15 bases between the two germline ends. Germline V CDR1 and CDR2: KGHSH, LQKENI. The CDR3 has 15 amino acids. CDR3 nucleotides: TGTGCCAGCTCGCAGCAGGGGACGGATGGAAACACCATATATTTT. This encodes CASSQQGTDGNTIYF.

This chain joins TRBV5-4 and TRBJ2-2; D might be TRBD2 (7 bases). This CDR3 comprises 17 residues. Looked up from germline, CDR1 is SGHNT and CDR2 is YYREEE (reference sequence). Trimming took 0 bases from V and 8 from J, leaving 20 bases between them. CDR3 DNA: TGTGCCAGCAGCTTGGCTGGGGCGGGGGCTGTAACGGGGGAGCTGTTTTTT. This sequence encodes CASSLAGAGAVTGELFF.

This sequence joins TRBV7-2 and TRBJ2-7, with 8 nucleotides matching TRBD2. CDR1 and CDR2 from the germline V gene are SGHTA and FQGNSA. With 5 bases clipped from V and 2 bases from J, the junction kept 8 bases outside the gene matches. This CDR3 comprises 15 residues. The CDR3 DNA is TGTGCCAGCAGCCCCGCGGGGGGAGGCCCCTACGAGCAGTACTTC. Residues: CASSPAGGGPYEQYF.

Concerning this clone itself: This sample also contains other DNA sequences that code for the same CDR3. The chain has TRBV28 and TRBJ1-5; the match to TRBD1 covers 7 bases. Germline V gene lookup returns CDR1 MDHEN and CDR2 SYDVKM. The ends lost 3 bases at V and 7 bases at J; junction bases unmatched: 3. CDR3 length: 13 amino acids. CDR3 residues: CASSFTGVQPQHF. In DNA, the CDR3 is TGTGCCAGCAGTTTCACAGGGGTCCAGCCCCAGCATTTT.

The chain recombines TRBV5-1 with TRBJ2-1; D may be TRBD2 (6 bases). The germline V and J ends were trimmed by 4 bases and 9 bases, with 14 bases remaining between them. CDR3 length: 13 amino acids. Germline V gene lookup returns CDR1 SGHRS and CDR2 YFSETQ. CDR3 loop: CASSSGGPIEQFF. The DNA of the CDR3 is TGCGCCAGCAGCAGTGGAGGGCCTATTGAGCAGTTCTTC.

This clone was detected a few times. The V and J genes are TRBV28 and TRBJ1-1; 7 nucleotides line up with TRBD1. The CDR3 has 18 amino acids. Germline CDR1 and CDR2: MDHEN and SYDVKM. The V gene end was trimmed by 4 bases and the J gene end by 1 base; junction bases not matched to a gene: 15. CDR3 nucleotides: TGTGCCAGCAGTTACTTCTACCCCTCGGGACAGAAGAACACTGAAGCTTTCTTT. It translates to CASSYFYPSGQKNTEAFF.

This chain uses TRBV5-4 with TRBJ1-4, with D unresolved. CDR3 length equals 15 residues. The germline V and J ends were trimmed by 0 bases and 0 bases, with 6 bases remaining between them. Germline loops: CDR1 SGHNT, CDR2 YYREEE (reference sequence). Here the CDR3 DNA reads TGTGCCAGCAGCTTGGGAACCGCAACTAATGAAAAACTGTTTTTT. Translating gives CASSLGTATNEKLFF. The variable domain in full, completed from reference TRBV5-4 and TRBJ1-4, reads ETGVTQSPTHLIKTRGQQVTLRCSSQSGHNTVSWYQQALGQGPQFIFQYYREEENGRGNFPPRFSGLQFPNYSSELNVNALELDDSALYLCASSLGTATNEKLFFGSGTQLSVL.

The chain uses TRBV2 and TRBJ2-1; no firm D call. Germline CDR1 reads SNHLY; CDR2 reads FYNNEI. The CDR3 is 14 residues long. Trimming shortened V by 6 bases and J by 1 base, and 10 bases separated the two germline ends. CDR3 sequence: CASSLLLSYNEQFF. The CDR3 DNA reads TGTGCCAGCAGCCTGCTCCTATCCTACAATGAGCAGTTCTTC.

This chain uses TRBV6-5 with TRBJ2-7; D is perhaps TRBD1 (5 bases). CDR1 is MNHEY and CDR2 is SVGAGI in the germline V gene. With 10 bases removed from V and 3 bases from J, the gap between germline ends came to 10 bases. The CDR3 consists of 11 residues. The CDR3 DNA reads TGTGCCACAGTGACAGACTACGAGCAGTACTTC. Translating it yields CATVTDYEQYF.

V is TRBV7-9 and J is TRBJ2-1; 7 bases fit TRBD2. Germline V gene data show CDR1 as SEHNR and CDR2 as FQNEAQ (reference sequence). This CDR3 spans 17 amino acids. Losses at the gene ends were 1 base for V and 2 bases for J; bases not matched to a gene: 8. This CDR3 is CASSLGRTSGTYNEQFF. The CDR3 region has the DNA TGTGCCAGCAGCTTAGGCCGGACTAGTGGAACCTACAATGAGCAGTTCTTC.

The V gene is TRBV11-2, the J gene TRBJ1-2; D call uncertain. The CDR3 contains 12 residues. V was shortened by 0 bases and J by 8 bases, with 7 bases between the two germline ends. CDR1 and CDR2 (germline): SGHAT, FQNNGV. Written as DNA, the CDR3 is TGTGCCAGCAGCTTAGACCATTTCGGCTACACCTTC. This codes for CASSLDHFGYTF.

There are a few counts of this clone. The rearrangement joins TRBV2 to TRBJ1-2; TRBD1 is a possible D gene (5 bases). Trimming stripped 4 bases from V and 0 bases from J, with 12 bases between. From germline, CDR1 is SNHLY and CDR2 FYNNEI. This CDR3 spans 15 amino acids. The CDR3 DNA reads TGTGCCAGCAGTGCACAGGCCCAAACTAACTATGGCTACACCTTC. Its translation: CASSAQAQTNYGYTF.

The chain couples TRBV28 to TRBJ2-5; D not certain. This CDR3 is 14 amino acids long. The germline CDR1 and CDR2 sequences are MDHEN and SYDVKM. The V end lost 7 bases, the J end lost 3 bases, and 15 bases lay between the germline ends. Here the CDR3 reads CASNTVTGKETQYF. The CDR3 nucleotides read TGTGCCAGCAACACCGTAACGGGCAAAGAGACCCAGTACTTC.

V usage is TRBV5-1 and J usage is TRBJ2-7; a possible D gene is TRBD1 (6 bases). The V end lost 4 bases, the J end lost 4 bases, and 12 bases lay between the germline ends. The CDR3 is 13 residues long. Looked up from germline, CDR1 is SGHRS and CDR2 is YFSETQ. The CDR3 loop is CASSIGQLYEQYF. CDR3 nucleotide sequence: TGCGCCAGCAGCATCGGACAGCTTTACGAGCAGTACTTC.

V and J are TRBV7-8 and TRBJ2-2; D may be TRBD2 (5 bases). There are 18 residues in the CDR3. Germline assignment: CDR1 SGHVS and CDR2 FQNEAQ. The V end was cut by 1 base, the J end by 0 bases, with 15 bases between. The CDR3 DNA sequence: TGTGCCAGCAGCTTAGTCGCCGTGGGAGCGGCGAACACCGGGGAGCTGTTTTTT. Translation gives CASSLVAVGAANTGELFF.